This T cell receptor beta chain was observed in a study of cytomegalovirus exposure and HLA in healthy donors. Study summary: HLA-typed donors were the source of 90 million or so unique TCRs, which an early data release held. Study-level points and caveats: An analysis was carried out later, and it reportedly showed fewer N-insertions in an Asian-associated ancestry cluster than the approximately 670-donor mean. TCR beta chains numbering under 200 were designated cytomegalovirus-associated.

PCR employed 60 Vbeta and 13 Jbeta primers. The table came from immunoSEQ multiplex PCR; TCRdb's copy has only in-frame clones and leaves some out. The sample contains under 150,000 clones, approximately 87% of which appear only once. A word on this clone: Its antigen is unidentified.

This CDR3 has 16 amino acids. Deletions cut 1 base from V and 2 bases from J, with 13 bases between. CDR1 is SNHLY, CDR2 FYNNEI, per germline. The chain has TRBV2 and TRBJ2-3; D might be TRBD2 (7 bases). Source material: PBMCs. The TCR comes from a woman in her 30s in good health and CMV-seronegative. CDR3 nucleotide sequence: TGTGCCAGCAGTGAAGTTGGGGGGGGGCCCACAGATACGCAGTATTTT. Translation: CASSEVGGGPTDTQYF.